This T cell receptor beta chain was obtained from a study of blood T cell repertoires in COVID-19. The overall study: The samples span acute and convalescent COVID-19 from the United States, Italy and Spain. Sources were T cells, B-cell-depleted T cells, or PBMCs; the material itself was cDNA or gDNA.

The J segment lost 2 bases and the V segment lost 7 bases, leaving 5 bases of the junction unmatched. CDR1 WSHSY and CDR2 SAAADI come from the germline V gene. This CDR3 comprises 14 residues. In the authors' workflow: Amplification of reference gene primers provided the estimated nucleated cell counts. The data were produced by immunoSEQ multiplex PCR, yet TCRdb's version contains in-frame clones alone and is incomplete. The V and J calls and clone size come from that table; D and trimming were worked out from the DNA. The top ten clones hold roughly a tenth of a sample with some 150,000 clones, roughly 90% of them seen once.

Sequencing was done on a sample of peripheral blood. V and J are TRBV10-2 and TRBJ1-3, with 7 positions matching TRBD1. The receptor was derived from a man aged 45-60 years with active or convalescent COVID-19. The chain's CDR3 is CASTPGTAGNTIYF. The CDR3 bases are TGCGCCAGCACCCCGGGGACAGCTGGAAACACCATATATTTT.